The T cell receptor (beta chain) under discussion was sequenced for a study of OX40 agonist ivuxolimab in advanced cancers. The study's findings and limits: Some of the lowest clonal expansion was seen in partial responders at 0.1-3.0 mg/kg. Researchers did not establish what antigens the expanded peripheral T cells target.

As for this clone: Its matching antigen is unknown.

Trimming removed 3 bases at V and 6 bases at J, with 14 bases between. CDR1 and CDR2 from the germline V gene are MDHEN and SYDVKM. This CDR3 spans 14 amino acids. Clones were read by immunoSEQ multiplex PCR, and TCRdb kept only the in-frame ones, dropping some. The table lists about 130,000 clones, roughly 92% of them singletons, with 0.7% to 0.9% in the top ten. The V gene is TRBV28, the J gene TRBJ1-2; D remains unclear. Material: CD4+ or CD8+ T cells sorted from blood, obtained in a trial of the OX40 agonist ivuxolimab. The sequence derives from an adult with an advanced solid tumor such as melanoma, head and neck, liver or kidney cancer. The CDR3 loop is CASSLLAFVDGYTF. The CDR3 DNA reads TGTGCCAGCAGTTTGTTGGCGTTTGTAGATGGCTACACCTTC.